The T cell receptor beta chain under discussion was sequenced for a study of blood T cell repertoires in COVID-19. Turning to the study itself: T cells, B-cell-depleted T cells, or PBMCs provided the cDNA or gDNA that served as material.

This table comes from immunoSEQ multiplex PCR, and its TCRdb copy is limited to in-frame clones, with some not included. The table has tens of thousands of clones, around nine tenths seen once. Trimming pared 7 bases from V and 7 bases from J, leaving 28 bases between. Germline values: CDR1 SGHTA, CDR2 FQGNSA. This CDR3 has 17 amino acids. The chain links TRBV7-2 to TRBJ1-2, with a tentative D call TRBD1 (6 bases). Sequencing was performed on peripheral blood. The receptor comes from a human donor with active COVID-19. The donor label of this sample is uncertain. The CDR3 DNA sequence: TGTGCCAGCACCCCCGACACGACAGGTGGGTCCGGACGTGGCTACACCTTC. It is translated as CASTPDTTGGSGRGYTF.